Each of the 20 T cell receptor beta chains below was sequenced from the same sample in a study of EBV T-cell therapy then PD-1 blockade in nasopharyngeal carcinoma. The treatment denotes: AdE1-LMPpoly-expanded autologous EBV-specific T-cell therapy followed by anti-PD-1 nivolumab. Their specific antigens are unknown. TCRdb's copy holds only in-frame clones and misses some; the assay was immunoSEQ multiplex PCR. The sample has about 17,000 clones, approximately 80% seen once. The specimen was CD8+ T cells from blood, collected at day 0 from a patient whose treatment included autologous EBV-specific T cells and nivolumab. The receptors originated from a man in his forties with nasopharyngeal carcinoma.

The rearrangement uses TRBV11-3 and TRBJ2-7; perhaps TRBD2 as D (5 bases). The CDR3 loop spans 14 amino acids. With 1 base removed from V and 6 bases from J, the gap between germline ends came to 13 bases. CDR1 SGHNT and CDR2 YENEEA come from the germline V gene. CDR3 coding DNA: TGTGCCAGCAGCTTAGTAGGGAGTTCGGGCGAGCAGTACTTC. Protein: CASSLVGSSGEQYF. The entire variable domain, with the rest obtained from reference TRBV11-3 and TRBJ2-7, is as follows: EAGVVQSPRYKIIEKKQPVAFWCNPISGHNTLYWYLQNLGQGPELLIRYENEEAVDDSQLPKDRFSAERLKGVDSTLKIQPAELGDSAVYLCASSLVGSSGEQYFGPGTRLTVT.

CDR3 amino acids: CASSLSWYEQFF. The CDR3 coding sequence is TGTGCCAGCAGCCTGTCGTGGTATGAGCAGTTCTTC. The chain is built from TRBV5-8 and TRBJ2-1; D not certain. V was cut by 4 bases and J by 8 bases, with 10 bases left in between. CDR1 is SGHTS, CDR2 YDEGEE, per germline. The CDR3 length is 12 residues. The full variable domain, completed using reference TRBV5-8 and TRBJ2-1, is EAGVTQSPTHLIKTRGQQATLRCSPISGHTSVYWYQQALGLGLQFLLWYDEGEERNRGNFPPRFSGRQFPNYSSELNVNALELEDSALYLCASSLSWYEQFFGPGTRLTVL.

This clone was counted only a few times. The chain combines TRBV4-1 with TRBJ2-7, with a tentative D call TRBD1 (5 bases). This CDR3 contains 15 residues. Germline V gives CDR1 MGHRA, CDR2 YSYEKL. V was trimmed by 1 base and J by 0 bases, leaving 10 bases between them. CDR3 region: CASSQGGGPSYEQYF. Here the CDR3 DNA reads TGCGCCAGCAGCCAAGGGGGCGGACCCTCCTACGAGCAGTACTTC.

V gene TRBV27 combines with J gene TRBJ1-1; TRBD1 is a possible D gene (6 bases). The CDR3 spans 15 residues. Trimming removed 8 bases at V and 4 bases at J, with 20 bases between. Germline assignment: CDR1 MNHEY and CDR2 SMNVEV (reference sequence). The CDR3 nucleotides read TGTGCCAGCGGGAGGTGGGGGGCGCGAGGCACTGAAGCTTTCTTT. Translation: CASGRWGARGTEAFF.

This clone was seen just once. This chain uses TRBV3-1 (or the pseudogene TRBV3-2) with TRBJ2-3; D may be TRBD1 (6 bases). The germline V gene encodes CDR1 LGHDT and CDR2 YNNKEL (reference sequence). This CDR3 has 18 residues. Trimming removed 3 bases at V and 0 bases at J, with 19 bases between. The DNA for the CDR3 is TGTGCCAGCAGCCAGCCTACTGGGGGCCCCAAAAGCACAGATACGCAGTATTTT. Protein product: CASSQPTGGPKSTDTQYF.

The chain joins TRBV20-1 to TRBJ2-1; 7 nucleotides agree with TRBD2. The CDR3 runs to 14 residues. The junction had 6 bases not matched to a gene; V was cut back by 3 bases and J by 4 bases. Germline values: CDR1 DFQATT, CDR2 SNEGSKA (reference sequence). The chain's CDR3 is CSASWGRGYNEQFF. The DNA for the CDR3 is TGCAGTGCTAGTTGGGGGAGGGGTTACAATGAGCAGTTCTTC.

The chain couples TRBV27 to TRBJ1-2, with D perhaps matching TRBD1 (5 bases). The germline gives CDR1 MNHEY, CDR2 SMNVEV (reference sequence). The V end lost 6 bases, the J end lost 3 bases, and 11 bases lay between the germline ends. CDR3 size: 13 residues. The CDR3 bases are TGTGCCAGCAGCGGGGGGGAATACTATGGCTACACCTTC. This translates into CASSGGEYYGYTF.

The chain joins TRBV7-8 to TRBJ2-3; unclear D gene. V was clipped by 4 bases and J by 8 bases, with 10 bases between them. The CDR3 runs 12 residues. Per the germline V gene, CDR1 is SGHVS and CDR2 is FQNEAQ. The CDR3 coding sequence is TGTGCCAGCAGCTCCCTTCTAGGTACGCAGTATTTT. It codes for CASSSLLGTQYF.

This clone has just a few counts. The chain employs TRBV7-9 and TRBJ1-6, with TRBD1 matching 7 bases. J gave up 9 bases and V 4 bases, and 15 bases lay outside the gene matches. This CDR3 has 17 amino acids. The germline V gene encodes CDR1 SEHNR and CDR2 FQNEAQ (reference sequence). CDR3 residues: CASSSQDWTGRRSPLHF. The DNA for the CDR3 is TGTGCCAGCAGCTCGCAAGACTGGACAGGACGGCGTTCACCCCTCCACTTT.

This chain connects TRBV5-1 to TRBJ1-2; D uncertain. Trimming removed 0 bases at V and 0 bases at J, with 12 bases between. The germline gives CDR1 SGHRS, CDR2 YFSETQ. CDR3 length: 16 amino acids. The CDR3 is CASSLAPVRTNYGYTF. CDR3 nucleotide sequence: TGCGCCAGCAGCTTGGCCCCGGTGAGAACTAACTATGGCTACACCTTC.

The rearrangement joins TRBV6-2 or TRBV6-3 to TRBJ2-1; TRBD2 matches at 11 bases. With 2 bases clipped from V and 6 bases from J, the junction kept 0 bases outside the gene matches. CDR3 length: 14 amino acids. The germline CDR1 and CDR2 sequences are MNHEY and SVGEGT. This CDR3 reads CASSYGTSGNEQFF. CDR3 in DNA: TGTGCCAGCAGTTACGGGACTAGCGGCAATGAGCAGTTCTTC.

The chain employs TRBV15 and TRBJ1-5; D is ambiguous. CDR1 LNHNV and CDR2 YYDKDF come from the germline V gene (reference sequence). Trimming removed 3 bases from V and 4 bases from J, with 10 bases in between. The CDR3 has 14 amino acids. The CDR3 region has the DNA TGTGCCACCAGCAGCGGATTGGGTAATCAGCCCCAGCATTTT. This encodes CATSSGLGNQPQHF.

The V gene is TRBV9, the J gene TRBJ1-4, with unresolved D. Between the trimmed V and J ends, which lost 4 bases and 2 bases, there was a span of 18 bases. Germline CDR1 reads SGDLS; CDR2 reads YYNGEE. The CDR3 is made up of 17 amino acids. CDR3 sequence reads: CASSPEGTPVTNEKLFF. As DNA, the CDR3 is TGTGCCAGCAGCCCCGAGGGAACGCCTGTTACTAATGAAAAACTGTTTTTT.

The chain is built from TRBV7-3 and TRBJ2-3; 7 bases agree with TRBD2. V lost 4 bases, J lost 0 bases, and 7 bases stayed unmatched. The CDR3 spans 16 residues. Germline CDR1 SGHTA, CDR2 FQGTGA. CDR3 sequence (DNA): TGTGCCAGCAGCTCCATAGGCGGGGGTAGCACAGATACGCAGTATTTT. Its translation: CASSSIGGGSTDTQYF.

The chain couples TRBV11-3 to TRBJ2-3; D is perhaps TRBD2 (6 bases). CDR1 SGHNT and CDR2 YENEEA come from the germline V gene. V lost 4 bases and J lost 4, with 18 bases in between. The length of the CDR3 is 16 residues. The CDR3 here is CASSSTFGTSADTQYF. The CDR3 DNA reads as TGTGCCAGCAGCTCCACTTTCGGGACTTCAGCAGATACGCAGTATTTT.

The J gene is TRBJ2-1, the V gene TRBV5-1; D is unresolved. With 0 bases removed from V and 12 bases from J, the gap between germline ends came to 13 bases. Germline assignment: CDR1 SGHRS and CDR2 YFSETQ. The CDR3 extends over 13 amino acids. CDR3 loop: CASSLAGRVSQFF. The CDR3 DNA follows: TGCGCCAGCAGCTTGGCCGGTCGGGTGTCGCAGTTCTTC.

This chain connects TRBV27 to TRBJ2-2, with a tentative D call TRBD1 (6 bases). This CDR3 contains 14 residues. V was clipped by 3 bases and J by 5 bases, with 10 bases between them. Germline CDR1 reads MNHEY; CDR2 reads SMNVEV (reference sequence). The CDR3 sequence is CASSFLRGTGELFF. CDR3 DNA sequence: TGTGCCAGCAGTTTCTTGAGGGGGACCGGGGAGCTGTTTTTT.

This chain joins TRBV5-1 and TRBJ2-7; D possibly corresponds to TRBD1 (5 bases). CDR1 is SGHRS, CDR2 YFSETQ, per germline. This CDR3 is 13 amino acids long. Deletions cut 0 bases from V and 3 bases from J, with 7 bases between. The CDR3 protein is CASSLETDYEQYF. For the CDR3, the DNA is TGCGCCAGCAGCTTGGAGACAGACTACGAGCAGTACTTC.

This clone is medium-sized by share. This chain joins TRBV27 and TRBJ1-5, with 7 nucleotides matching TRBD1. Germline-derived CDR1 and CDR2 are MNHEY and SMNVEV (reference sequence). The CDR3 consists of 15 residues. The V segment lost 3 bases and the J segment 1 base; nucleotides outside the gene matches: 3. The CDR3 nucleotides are TGTGCCAGCAGTTTTGGAGGGGGCAGCAATCAGCCCCAGCATTTT. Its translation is CASSFGGGSNQPQHF.

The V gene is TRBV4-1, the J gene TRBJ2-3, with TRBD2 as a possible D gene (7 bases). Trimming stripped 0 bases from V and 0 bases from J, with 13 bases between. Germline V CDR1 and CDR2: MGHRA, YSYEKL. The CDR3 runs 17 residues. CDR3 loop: CASSQDPGGPSTDTQYF. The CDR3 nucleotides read TGCGCCAGCAGCCAAGATCCCGGGGGGCCTAGCACAGATACGCAGTATTTT.